This T cell receptor (beta chain) was obtained from a study of blood T cell repertoires in COVID-19. Study summary: Donors in the United States, Italy and Spain gave samples during acute or convalescent COVID-19. PBMCs, B-cell-depleted T cells, or T cells provided the cDNA or gDNA that made up the material.

Per the original data handling: It was from reference gene primer amplification that nucleated cell counts were estimated. Measured with immunoSEQ multiplex PCR; TCRdb has only the in-frame clones, and not every one. D and trimming were read from the DNA, whereas the V and J calls and clone size are those reported in that table. The repertoire includes about 20,000 clones, 91% of them detected once, and about 4% sits in the top ten. V lost 0 bases to trimming and J lost 2 bases; unmatched junction nucleotides: 4. Per germline, CDR1 LGHNA and CDR2 YSLEER. The length of the CDR3 is 16 residues. The V call is TRBV4-3, the J call TRBJ2-3; 8 bases are shared with TRBD2. Sequencing was performed on peripheral blood. This clonotype was sampled from a human donor in a cohort sampled during active COVID-19. The CDR3 here is CASSQELAANTDTQYF. In DNA, the CDR3 is TGCGCCAGCAGCCAAGAACTAGCGGCTAACACAGATACGCAGTATTTT.